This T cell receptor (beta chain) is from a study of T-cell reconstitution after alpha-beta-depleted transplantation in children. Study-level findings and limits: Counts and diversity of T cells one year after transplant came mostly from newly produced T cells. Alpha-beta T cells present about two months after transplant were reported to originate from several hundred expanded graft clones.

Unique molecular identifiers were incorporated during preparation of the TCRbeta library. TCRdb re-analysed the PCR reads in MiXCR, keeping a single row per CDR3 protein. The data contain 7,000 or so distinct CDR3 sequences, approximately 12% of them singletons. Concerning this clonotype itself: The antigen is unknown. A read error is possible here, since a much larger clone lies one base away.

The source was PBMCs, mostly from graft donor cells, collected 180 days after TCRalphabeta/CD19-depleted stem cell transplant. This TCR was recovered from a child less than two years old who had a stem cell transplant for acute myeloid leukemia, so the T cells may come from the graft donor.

The DNA for the CDR3 is TGTGCCAATAGTATAGCTCGACTAGCGGGAGATGAGACCCAGTACTTC. This translates into CANSIARLAGDETQYF. The chain employs TRBV19 and TRBJ2-5, with 12 bases aligning to TRBD2. The CDR3 spans 16 residues. CDR1 is LNHDA and CDR2 is SQIVND in the germline V gene (reference sequence).